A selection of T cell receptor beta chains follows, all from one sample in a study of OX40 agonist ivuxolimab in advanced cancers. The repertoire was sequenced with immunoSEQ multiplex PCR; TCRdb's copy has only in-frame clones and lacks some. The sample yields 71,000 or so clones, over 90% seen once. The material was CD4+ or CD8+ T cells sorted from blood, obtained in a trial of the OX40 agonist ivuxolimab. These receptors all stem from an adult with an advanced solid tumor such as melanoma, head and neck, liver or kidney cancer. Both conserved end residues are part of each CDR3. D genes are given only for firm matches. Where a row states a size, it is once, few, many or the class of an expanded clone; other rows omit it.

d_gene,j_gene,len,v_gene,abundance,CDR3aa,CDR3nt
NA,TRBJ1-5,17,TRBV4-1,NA,CASSQDPRGGLNQPQHF,TGCGCCAGCAGCCAAGATCCAAGGGGAGGGCTCAATCAGCCCCAGCATTTT
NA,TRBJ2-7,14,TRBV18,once,CASSDRDQPYEQYF,TGTGCCAGCTCGGACCGGGACCAGCCCTACGAGCAGTACTTC
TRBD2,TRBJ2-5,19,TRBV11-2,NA,CASSFRPSGSSILQETQYF,TGTGCCAGCAGCTTCCGGCCTAGCGGGAGTTCTATTTTACAAGAGACCCAGTACTTC
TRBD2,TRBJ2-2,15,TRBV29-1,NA,CSVEGTQRETGELFF,TGCAGCGTTGAAGGAACCCAGCGGGAGACCGGGGAGCTGTTTTTT
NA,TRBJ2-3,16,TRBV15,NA,CATSRDRVPATDTQYF,TGTGCCACCAGCAGAGATAGGGTCCCCGCCACAGATACGCAGTATTTT
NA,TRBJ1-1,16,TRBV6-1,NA,CASSESRLRMNTEAFF,TGTGCCAGCAGTGAATCAAGGCTGAGGATGAACACTGAAGCTTTCTTT
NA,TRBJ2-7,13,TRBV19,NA,CASNAVLGYEQYF,TGTGCCAGTAACGCGGTGTTAGGGTACGAGCAGTACTTC
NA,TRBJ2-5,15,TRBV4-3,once,CASSPDHLPQETQYF,TGCGCCAGCAGCCCTGACCACCTACCACAAGAGACCCAGTACTTC
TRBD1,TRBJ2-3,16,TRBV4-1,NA,CASSHPRQGATDTQYF,TGCGCCAGCAGCCATCCCCGACAGGGTGCGACAGATACGCAGTATTTT
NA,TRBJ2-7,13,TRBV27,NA,CASSLRGYYEQYF,TGTGCCAGCAGTTTAAGGGGTTACTACGAGCAGTACTTC
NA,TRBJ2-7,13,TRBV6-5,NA,CASSYSGKDEQYF,TGTGCCAGCAGTTACTCCGGAAAGGACGAGCAGTACTTC
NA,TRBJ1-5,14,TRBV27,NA,CASSRGGPGQPQHF,TGTGCCAGCAGCAGAGGAGGCCCGGGACAGCCCCAGCATTTT
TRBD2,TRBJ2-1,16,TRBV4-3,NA,CASSQEVAGGPNEQFF,TGCGCCAGCAGCCAAGAAGTGGCGGGGGGGCCCAATGAGCAGTTCTTC
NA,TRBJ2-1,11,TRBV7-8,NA,CASSPGNEQFF,TGTGCCAGCAGCCCAGGGAATGAGCAGTTCTTC
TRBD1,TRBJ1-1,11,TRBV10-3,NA,CATGQADEAFF,TGTGCCACGGGACAGGCCGATGAAGCTTTCTTT
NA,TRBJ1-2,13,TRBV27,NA,CASSLGPGYGYTF,TGTGCCAGCAGTTTAGGGCCCGGCTATGGCTACACCTTC
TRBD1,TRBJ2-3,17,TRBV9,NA,CASSVGTGRSSTDTQYF,TGTGCCAGCAGCGTAGGGACAGGGCGATCAAGCACAGATACGCAGTATTTT
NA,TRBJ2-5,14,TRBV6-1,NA,CASGRGSSQETQYF,TGTGCCAGCGGGCGGGGATCTTCCCAAGAGACCCAGTACTTC
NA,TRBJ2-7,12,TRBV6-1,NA,CASNGKSYEQYF,TGTGCCAGCAATGGAAAGAGCTACGAGCAGTACTTC
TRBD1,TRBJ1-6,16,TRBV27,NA,CASSSTLTGDNSPLHF,TGTGCCAGCAGTTCCACCCTCACAGGGGATAATTCACCCCTCCACTTT
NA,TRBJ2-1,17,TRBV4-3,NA,CASSQDYVGAAINEQFF,TGCGCCAGCAGCCAAGATTATGTGGGGGCGGCAATCAATGAGCAGTTCTTC
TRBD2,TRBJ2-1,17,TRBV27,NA,CASSLWPGTTPHNEQFF,TGTGCCAGCAGTTTGTGGCCCGGGACTACCCCTCACAATGAGCAGTTCTTC
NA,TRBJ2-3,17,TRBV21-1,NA,CASSKAWAGESTDTQYF,TGTGCCAGCAGCAAAGCGTGGGCGGGGGAAAGCACAGATACGCAGTATTTT
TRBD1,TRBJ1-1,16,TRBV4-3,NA,CASSQDPTGGRAEAFF,TGCGCCAGCAGCCAAGATCCTACAGGGGGCAGGGCTGAAGCTTTCTTT
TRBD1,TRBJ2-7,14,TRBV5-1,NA,CASSNTGQGNEQYF,TGCGCCAGCAGTAATACGGGACAGGGAAACGAGCAGTACTTC
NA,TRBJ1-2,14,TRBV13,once,CASSSGGTNYGYTF,TGTGCCAGCAGCTCTGGCGGCACTAACTATGGCTACACCTTC
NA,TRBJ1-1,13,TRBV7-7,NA,CASSLEGNTEAFF,TGTGCTAGCAGCTTAGAAGGGAACACTGAAGCTTTCTTT
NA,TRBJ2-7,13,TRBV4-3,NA,CASSPGLTYEQYF,TGCGCCAGCAGCCCGGGACTTACCTACGAGCAGTACTTC
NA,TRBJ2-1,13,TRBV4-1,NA,CATFDWIYNEQFF,TGCGCCACCTTCGATTGGATCTACAATGAGCAGTTCTTC